This entry is about one T cell receptor beta chain. This record belongs to a study of radiotherapy plus CTLA-4 blockade in lung cancer. Germline lookup yields CDR1 SGHTA and CDR2 FQGNSA. CDR3 length: 14 residues. Trimming took 5 bases from V and 4 from J; bases not matched to a gene: 8. Assay: immunoSEQ multiplex PCR; the TCRdb copy retains only in-frame clones and omits some. Of tens of thousands of clones in the sample, around 83% were seen once. V gene TRBV7-2 combines with J gene TRBJ2-7; 7 bases match TRBD1. The specimen was peripheral blood, collected from a patient treated with radiotherapy plus ipilimumab. This sequence was found in a human donor with non-small cell lung cancer that progressed on radiotherapy plus ipilimumab. The CDR3 bases are TGTGCCAGCAGCCGCCGGGACAGAGCATACGAGCAGTACTTC. Its protein is CASSRRDRAYEQYF.